The 30 T cell receptor beta chains below were found in one sample sequenced in a study of identical twins. TCRdb ran MiXCR on the 5' RACE reads and lists one entry per CDR3 protein. The sample lists approximately 700,000 distinct CDR3 sequences, 5.5% to 6.5% occurring once. Sequencing was carried out using naive T cells sorted from blood. Every receptor here comes from a man between 18 and 29 years old in good health.

This clonotype was seen repeatedly, ten times or more. J is TRBJ1-1 and V is TRBV29-1; D perhaps matches TRBD1 (5 bases). CDR3 length: 10 residues. Between the trimmed V and J ends, which lost 7 bases and 5 bases, there was a span of 8 bases. Germline-derived CDR1 and CDR2 are SQVTM and ANQGSEA. CDR3 sequence: CSGGGTEAFF. CDR3 DNA: TGCAGCGGCGGGGGGACTGAAGCTTTCTTT. Based on the CDR3 plus reference TRBV29-1 and TRBJ1-1, the full variable domain is SAVISQKPSRDICQRGTSLTIQCQVDSQVTMMFWYRQQPGQSLTLIATANQGSEATYESGFVIDKFPISRPNLTFSTLTVSNMSPEDSSIYLCSGGGTEAFFGQGTRLTVV.

J is TRBJ2-2 and V is TRBV5-1; 10 bases map to TRBD2. CDR1 and CDR2 (germline): SGHRS, YFSETQ. The length of the CDR3 is 17 residues. The V gene end was trimmed by 1 base and the J gene end by 3 bases; junction bases not matched to a gene: 6. For the CDR3, the DNA is TGCGCCAGCAGCTTGCCCGCTAGCGGGAGCTACACCGGGGAGCTGTTTTTT. The encoded protein is CASSLPASGSYTGELFF.

This clonotype was counted only a few times. The genes are TRBV9 and TRBJ2-7; 13 bases align to TRBD2. Germline V gives CDR1 SGDLS, CDR2 YYNGEE. There are 17 residues in the CDR3. With 2 bases clipped from V and 0 bases from J, the junction kept 5 bases outside the gene matches. Written as DNA, the CDR3 is TGTGCCAGCAGCGTTGGGACTAGCGGGGATAGCTCCTACGAGCAGTACTTC. Its translation: CASSVGTSGDSSYEQYF. The variable domain in full, completed from reference TRBV9 and TRBJ2-7, reads DSGVTQTPKHLITATGQRVTLRCSPRSGDLSVYWYQQSLDQGLQFLIQYYNGEERAKGNILERFSAQQFPDLHSELNLSSLELGDSALYFCASSVGTSGDSSYEQYFGPGTRLTVT.

This clonotype occurred many times. The gene calls are TRBV29-1 and TRBJ2-7, with TRBD2 as a possible D gene (7 bases). V was trimmed by 4 bases and J by 3 bases, leaving 13 bases between them. In germline, CDR1 is SQVTM, CDR2 ANQGSEA. CDR3 length equals 13 residues. The CDR3 DNA sequence: TGCAGCGTTGTCGGGGGGCCCAACTACGAGCAGTACTTC. It yields the protein CSVVGGPNYEQYF.

This clonotype was seen at least ten times. This chain joins TRBV11-2 and TRBJ1-1, with a weak D call TRBD1 (6 bases). With 5 bases removed from V and 5 bases from J, the gap between germline ends came to 15 bases. The CDR3 has 14 residues. Germline values: CDR1 SGHAT, CDR2 FQNNGV. CDR3: CASSPAQGLTEAFF. CDR3 coding DNA: TGTGCCAGCAGCCCAGCCCAGGGGTTGACTGAAGCTTTCTTT.

This clonotype was observed a few times. The chain uses TRBV7-3 and TRBJ2-2; the match to TRBD1 covers 10 bases. The germline V gene has CDR1 SGHTA and CDR2 FQGTGA. The trim removed 6 bases at V and 3 bases at J, leaving 7 bases unmatched. The CDR3 loop spans 16 amino acids. As DNA, the CDR3 is TGTGCCAGCAGTCTTGTGGGACAGGGGTACACCGGGGAGCTGTTTTTT. Translated: CASSLVGQGYTGELFF.

The rearrangement uses TRBV4-1 and TRBJ2-1, with 9 bases aligning to TRBD2. Trimming at V came to 5 bases and at J to 6 bases, leaving 11 bases not matched to a gene. This CDR3 spans 16 amino acids. Germline CDR1 MGHRA, CDR2 YSYEKL. The CDR3 region is CASSSATSGRSNEQFF. The CDR3 region has the DNA TGCGCCAGCAGCTCTGCGACTAGCGGCCGCTCCAATGAGCAGTTCTTC.

This clonotype was observed a handful of times. V is TRBV10-3 and J is TRBJ1-2; D is uncertain. CDR1 is ENHRY, CDR2 SYGVKD, per germline. V lost 3 bases to trimming and J lost 4 bases, with 6 bases between them. The CDR3 is made up of 12 amino acids. CDR3 sequence (DNA): TGTGCCATCAGTGAAAACAGCTATGGCTACACCTTC. It encodes CAISENSYGYTF.

This clonotype has only a few counts. V and J are TRBV14 and TRBJ2-1, with 13 nucleotides matching TRBD2. V was pared by 6 bases and J by 0 bases, with 8 bases of the junction left unmatched. The CDR3 spans 18 residues. Germline CDR1 reads SGHDN; CDR2 reads FVKESK. The CDR3 region has the DNA TGTGCCAGCAGTTGGGGACTAGCGGGATCCCTCTCCTACAATGAGCAGTTCTTC. Its protein is CASSWGLAGSLSYNEQFF.

This clonotype was observed at least ten times. V gene TRBV12-3 or TRBV12-4 combines with J gene TRBJ2-7, with 8 bases identical to TRBD1. V gave up 6 bases and J gave up 2 bases; unmatched junction bases: 9. CDR3 size: 15 residues. CDR3 sequence reads: CASRRQGIRAYEQYF. In DNA, the CDR3 is TGTGCCAGCAGACGACAGGGGATAAGGGCCTACGAGCAGTACTTC.

This chain links TRBV5-1 with TRBJ2-1; the D call may be TRBD1 or TRBD2 (6 bases each). The germline CDR1 and CDR2 sequences are SGHRS and YFSETQ. The CDR3 length is 15 residues. V shed 5 bases and J shed 2 bases, with 14 bases lying between them. DNA for the CDR3: TGCGCCAGCAGTAGCGGTAGGGGGGCCTACAATGAGCAGTTCTTC. Its translation is CASSSGRGAYNEQFF.

This clonotype has at least ten counts. The CDR3 nucleotides are TGCGCCAGCAGCCAGTTCCGGGACACAGCGAACACCGGGGAGCTGTTTTTT. It yields the protein CASSQFRDTANTGELFF. The gene calls are TRBV4-1 and TRBJ2-2; D possibly corresponds to TRBD1 (6 bases). This CDR3 is 17 amino acids long. In germline, CDR1 is MGHRA, CDR2 YSYEKL. The ends were cut back, 3 bases at V and 0 bases at J, with 14 bases in the middle.

At least ten counts were recorded for this clonotype. The chain recombines TRBV7-3 with TRBJ2-2; TRBD2 matches 8 bases. CDR1 SGHTA and CDR2 FQGTGA come from the germline V gene. This CDR3 comprises 17 residues. V dropped 4 bases and J dropped 6; count of bases not matched to a gene: 13. The CDR3 reads CASSYLPTSAGAGELFF. The CDR3, as DNA: TGTGCCAGCAGCTACCTCCCGACTAGCGCGGGCGCCGGGGAGCTGTTTTTT.

The sample holds many counts of this clonotype. The rearrangement uses TRBV6-5 and TRBJ2-7; D call uncertain. V lost 0 bases and J 0 bases, leaving 12 bases between the germline ends. There are 16 residues in the CDR3. The germline V gene has CDR1 MNHEY and CDR2 SVGAGI. The CDR3 nucleotides read TGTGCCAGCAGTTACTCCTCGGGCTCCTACTCCTACGAGCAGTACGTC. Residues: CASSYSSGSYSYEQYV.

This clonotype was detected many times. The chain's CDR3 is CASSYDLAGYTGTYNEQFF. The CDR3 DNA reads as TGCGCCAGCAGCTACGACCTAGCGGGCTATACCGGCACCTACAATGAGCAGTTCTTC. This chain links TRBV4-3 with TRBJ2-1; 8 bases map to TRBD2. J was trimmed by 2 bases and V by 5 bases; bases with no gene match: 17. The V gene's germline CDR1 is LGHNA and CDR2 YSLEER. The CDR3 is 19 amino acids.

This clonotype appeared many times. The genes are TRBV7-2 and TRBJ1-3; D ambiguous. Trimming pared 5 bases from V and 2 bases from J, leaving 4 bases between. The CDR3 runs to 12 residues. Looked up from germline, CDR1 is SGHTA and CDR2 is FQGNSA. Here the CDR3 DNA reads TGTGCCAGCAGCCAGACTGGAAACACCATATATTTT. The encoded protein is CASSQTGNTIYF. The entire variable domain, with the rest obtained from reference TRBV7-2 and TRBJ1-3, is as follows: GAGVSQSPSNKVTEKGKDVELRCDPISGHTALYWYRQSLGQGLEFLIYFQGNSAPDKSGLPSDRFSAERTGGSVSTLTIQRTQQEDSAVYLCASSQTGNTIYFGEGSWLTVV.

This clonotype was picked up a small number of times. This chain joins TRBV7-2 and TRBJ1-1; D remains unclear. This CDR3 is built from 16 residues. Germline loops: CDR1 SGHTA, CDR2 FQGNSA. Trimming shortened V by 1 base and J by 0 bases, and 12 bases separated the two germline ends. CDR3 sequence reads: CASSLEAKTMNTEAFF. In nucleotides, the CDR3 is TGTGCCAGCAGCTTAGAAGCCAAAACCATGAACACTGAAGCTTTCTTT.

This clonotype was observed many times. The genes are TRBV10-3 and TRBJ2-2; perhaps TRBD1 as D (5 bases). The CDR3 has 15 amino acids. CDR1 and CDR2 from the germline V gene are ENHRY and SYGVKD. The V end was cut by 3 bases, the J end by 1 base, with 9 bases between. The DNA for the CDR3 is TGTGCCATCAGTGACGGACAAAAGAACACCGGGGAGCTGTTTTTT. Translating it yields CAISDGQKNTGELFF.

This clonotype was counted a few times. The chain is built from TRBV3-1 and TRBJ2-2; D might be TRBD1 (6 bases). Germline V gene lookup returns CDR1 LGHDT and CDR2 YNNKEL (reference sequence). The CDR3 length is 17 residues. Between the trimmed V and J ends, which lost 0 bases and 1 base, there was a span of 12 bases. The CDR3 bases are TGTGCCAGCAGCCAAGACCTGGGGGCCGTGAACACCGGGGAGCTGTTTTTT. This gives the protein CASSQDLGAVNTGELFF.

This clonotype was seen many times. The gene calls are TRBV20-1 and TRBJ1-4; D uncertain. The germline gives CDR1 DFQATT, CDR2 SNEGSKA (reference sequence). CDR3 size: 17 residues. Trimming shortened V by 0 bases and J by 2 bases, and 16 bases separated the two germline ends. The CDR3 is CSARDGTSSWTNEKLFF. The CDR3 nucleotides are TGCAGTGCTAGAGATGGTACAAGCTCATGGACTAATGAAAAACTGTTTTTT.

This clonotype came up a few times. This chain uses TRBV5-1 with TRBJ2-2; 12 bases agree with TRBD1. CDR1 is SGHRS, CDR2 YFSETQ, per germline. The CDR3 runs 16 residues. V trimming: 4 bases; J trimming: 3 bases; junction bases outside the gene matches: 4. This CDR3 reads CASSPGTGGHTGELFF. CDR3 in DNA: TGCGCCAGCAGCCCCGGGACAGGGGGCCACACCGGGGAGCTGTTTTTT.

V is TRBV30 and J is TRBJ2-5; 7 bases line up with TRBD2. The CDR3 is 13 amino acids. The junction had 5 bases not matched to a gene; V was cut back by 4 bases and J by 3 bases. Germline CDR1 GTSNPN, CDR2 SVGIG (reference sequence). CDR3 in amino acids: CAWIGRGEETQYF. The CDR3 DNA reads TGTGCCTGGATAGGGAGGGGAGAAGAGACCCAGTACTTC.

Points on this clonotype: One end of the junction does not line up with germline, which may come from a read error. The gene calls are TRBV4-1 and TRBJ2-1; 14 nucleotides line up with TRBD2. Germline V gives CDR1 MGHRA, CDR2 YSYEKL. The CDR3 covers 15 residues. This CDR3 is CASSQTGTSGGVLVF. CDR3 sequence (DNA): TGCGCCAGCAGCCAAACCGGGACTAGCGGGGGTGTTCTGGTCTTC.

The rearrangement joins TRBV11-2 to TRBJ2-1; TRBD2 might be the D (6 bases). Trimming cost V 3 bases and J 2 bases, with 17 bases left between them. The CDR3 runs 17 residues. The germline gives CDR1 SGHAT, CDR2 FQNNGV. CDR3 coding DNA: TGTGCCAGCAGCTTCTTTGTACGGGAGTATCCCTACAATGAGCAGTTCTTC. It is translated as CASSFFVREYPYNEQFF. Based on the CDR3 plus reference TRBV11-2 and TRBJ2-1, the full variable domain is EAGVAQSPRYKIIEKRQSVAFWCNPISGHATLYWYQQILGQGPKLLIQFQNNGVVDDSQLPKDRFSAERLKGVDSTLKIQPAKLEDSAVYLCASSFFVREYPYNEQFFGPGTRLTVL.

This clonotype was recorded a few times. The rearrangement uses TRBV6-2 or TRBV6-3 and TRBJ2-5; 7 bases match TRBD2. The CDR3 totals 16 residues. With 4 bases clipped from V and 2 bases from J, the junction kept 10 bases outside the gene matches. Germline assignment: CDR1 MNHEY and CDR2 SVGEGT. The CDR3 DNA sequence: TGTGCCAGCAGTTCTGGGCTAGCGGCACTTCAAGAGACCCAGTACTTC. This gives the protein CASSSGLAALQETQYF.

This clonotype has a handful of counts. The rearrangement uses TRBV10-3 and TRBJ2-6; D unresolved. The germline V gene encodes CDR1 ENHRY and CDR2 SYGVKD. The CDR3 runs to 11 residues. This CDR3 is CATVGANVLTF. The CDR3 DNA reads TGTGCAACCGTGGGAGCCAACGTCCTGACTTTC.

The rearrangement joins TRBV21-1 to TRBJ2-7; the table's D call, TRBD2, was not checked against the DNA. TRBV21-1 is tagged as a pseudogene. The CDR3 has 15 amino acids. The CDR3 sequence is CARARLGTAGYEQYF. CDR3 DNA sequence: TGTGCCAGGGCACGCCTCGGGACCGCGGGCTACGAGCAGTACTTC.

This clonotype came up many times. The rearrangement joins TRBV7-9 to TRBJ2-1; 8 nucleotides match TRBD2. Per the germline V gene, CDR1 is SEHNR and CDR2 is FQNEAQ (reference sequence). The CDR3 has 16 amino acids. V trimming: 5 bases; J trimming: 6 bases; junction bases outside the gene matches: 12. This CDR3 reads CASSPTGLAPSNEQFF. The CDR3 DNA reads as TGTGCCAGCAGCCCCACTGGACTAGCCCCATCCAATGAGCAGTTCTTC.

This clonotype has a handful of counts. V usage is TRBV11-3 and J usage is TRBJ2-5; weak D call: TRBD1 (5 bases). V dropped 1 base and J dropped 5 bases, with 14 bases sitting between them. The CDR3 sequence is 15 residues long. Germline V gene sequence: CDR1 SGHNT, CDR2 YENEEA. The CDR3 spells CASSLAQVGRETQYF. CDR3 DNA sequence: TGTGCCAGCAGCTTAGCACAGGTCGGGCGGGAGACCCAGTACTTC.

This clonotype was observed at least ten times. The chain links TRBV5-1 to TRBJ1-6, with 8 bases lining up with TRBD1. The CDR3 length is 15 residues. Germline CDR1 reads SGHRS; CDR2 reads YFSETQ. V was clipped by 3 bases and J by 6 bases; unmatched bases: 5. CDR3 nucleotides: TGCGCCAGCAGCTCGACAGGGGTTCTTAATTCACCCCTCCACTTT. Translating it yields CASSSTGVLNSPLHF.